These 15 T cell receptor beta chains were all obtained from the same sample, sequenced in a study of T cells in localized non-small cell lung cancer. Sequencing used immunoSEQ multiplex PCR; TCRdb keeps in-frame clones, though not all of them. The repertoire holds around 80,000 clones, with roughly 80% as singletons. Sequenced material: PBMCs, taken before any cancer treatment. Every receptor here comes from a man aged 40 to 70 with stage II squamous cell lung carcinoma.

This chain links TRBV11-2 with TRBJ2-7; the match to TRBD1 covers 7 bases. There are 13 residues in the CDR3. V was clipped by 8 bases and J by 1 base; unmatched bases: 5. From germline, CDR1 is SGHAT and CDR2 FQNNGV. The CDR3: CASSGTASYEQYF. CDR3 DNA sequence: TGTGCCAGCTCTGGGACAGCGTCCTACGAGCAGTACTTC.

V is TRBV18 and J is TRBJ1-5; 8 nucleotides align to TRBD1. The CDR3 runs 14 residues. With 3 bases clipped from V and 6 bases from J, the junction kept 4 bases outside the gene matches. Germline V gene sequence: CDR1 KGHSH, CDR2 LQKENI. CDR3 nucleotides: TGTGCCAGCTCACCGACAGGGGATGGTCAGCCCCAGCATTTT. It codes for CASSPTGDGQPQHF.

CDR3 in amino acids: CASSSRVHEQYF. CDR3 nucleotides: TGTGCCAGCAGCTCTCGAGTCCACGAGCAGTACTTC. This chain uses TRBV6-5 with TRBJ2-7, with unresolved D. CDR3 length: 12 residues. Germline V gene sequence: CDR1 MNHEY, CDR2 SVGAGI. Trimming cost V 6 bases and J 5 bases, with 11 bases left between them.

The chain joins TRBV28 to TRBJ2-7, with unresolved D. The V gene lost 6 bases and the J gene lost 2 bases, with 5 bases spanning the gap. The germline V gene encodes CDR1 MDHEN and CDR2 SYDVKM. There are 11 residues in the CDR3. The CDR3 region is CASSDAYEQYF. DNA for the CDR3: TGTGCCAGCAGCGACGCCTACGAGCAGTACTTC.

The J gene is TRBJ2-7, the V gene TRBV5-1; D may correspond to TRBD1 or TRBD2 (6 bases each). Deletions cut 2 bases from V and 1 base from J, with 16 bases between. Germline V gene sequence: CDR1 SGHRS, CDR2 YFSETQ. The CDR3 is made up of 16 amino acids. This CDR3 reads CASSLIGGLSSYEQYF. CDR3 bases: TGCGCCAGCAGCTTAATAGGGGGACTGTCGTCCTACGAGCAGTACTTC.

The rearrangement uses TRBV7-2 and TRBJ2-7, with unresolved D. CDR1 and CDR2 from the germline V gene are SGHTA and FQGNSA. This CDR3 spans 13 amino acids. V was shortened by 2 bases and J by 5 bases, with 10 bases between the two germline ends. The chain's CDR3 is CASSLTPPDEQYF. The CDR3 DNA follows: TGTGCCAGCAGCTTAACTCCTCCCGACGAGCAGTACTTC.

Here the CDR3 reads CASSADSYGNTIYF. CDR3 bases: TGTGCCAGCAGTGCGGACAGCTATGGAAACACCATATATTTT. V usage is TRBV6-1 and J usage is TRBJ1-3, with D perhaps TRBD1 (6 bases). The CDR3 spans 14 residues. The germline gives CDR1 MNHNS, CDR2 SASEGT. V lost 4 bases and J lost 3, with 10 bases in between.

J is TRBJ2-7 and V is TRBV14; unclear D gene. The CDR3 is 15 residues long. Trimming left V 1 base short and J 0 bases short, with 10 bases between. Germline CDR1 reads SGHDN; CDR2 reads FVKESK. CDR3 amino acids: CASSQASSSSYEQYF. The CDR3 nucleotides are TGTGCCAGCAGCCAAGCCTCGTCCAGCTCCTACGAGCAGTACTTC.

The genes are TRBV14 and TRBJ2-7, with D perhaps TRBD1 (6 bases). This CDR3 has 12 residues. The V gene's germline CDR1 is SGHDN and CDR2 FVKESK. V lost 5 bases, J lost 3 bases, and 8 bases lay in between. The CDR3 nucleotides read TGTGCCAGCAGCACGACAGGCTACGAGCAGTACTTC. The encoded protein is CASSTTGYEQYF.

The chain uses TRBV28 and TRBJ1-2; 8 bases align to TRBD1. Per the germline V gene, CDR1 is MDHEN and CDR2 is SYDVKM. This CDR3 is built from 14 residues. V lost 3 bases and J lost 8; bases outside the gene matches: 8. Here the CDR3 DNA reads TGTGCCAGCAGTTTTAGGACAGGGTTGCCGGGCTACACCTTC. It is translated as CASSFRTGLPGYTF.

The V and J genes are TRBV5-4 and TRBJ2-5; 9 bases are a match to TRBD2. J was trimmed by 2 bases and V by 4 bases; bases with no gene match: 6. The V gene's germline CDR1 is SGHNT and CDR2 YYREEE (reference sequence). The CDR3 has 15 residues. The CDR3 DNA reads TGTGCCAGCAGCGGTAGACTAGCGGAACAAGAGACCCAGTACTTC. Encoded protein: CASSGRLAEQETQYF.

The V gene is TRBV5-4, the J gene TRBJ2-7, with a weak D call TRBD1 (6 bases). This CDR3 contains 16 residues. Trimming shortened V by 3 bases and J by 5 bases, and 21 bases separated the two germline ends. CDR1 and CDR2 from the germline V gene are SGHNT and YYREEE (reference sequence). CDR3 protein: CASSWGLGGRDHEQYF. The DNA for the CDR3 is TGTGCCAGCAGCTGGGGGCTTGGGGGCAGGGACCACGAGCAGTACTTC.

The rearrangement joins TRBV25-1 to TRBJ1-1; TRBD1 agrees at 9 bases. J was trimmed by 5 bases and V by 6 bases; bases with no gene match: 7. Germline values: CDR1 MGHDK, CDR2 SYGVNS. The CDR3 consists of 14 residues. The CDR3 loop reads CASRQGAGRTEAFF. For the CDR3, the DNA is TGTGCCAGCAGACAGGGGGCGGGGAGAACTGAAGCTTTCTTT.

The chain uses TRBV6-5 and TRBJ2-1; TRBD1 matches at 8 bases. Germline V gene data show CDR1 as MNHEY and CDR2 as SVGAGI. CDR3 length: 15 residues. V shed 5 bases and J 0 bases; nucleotides not matched to a gene: 3. This CDR3 reads CASSQQGDSYNEQFF. The CDR3 region has the DNA TGTGCCAGCAGTCAACAGGGGGACTCCTACAATGAGCAGTTCTTC.

In regard to this clone: A read error may produce the germline difference seen at one junction end. J is TRBJ2-7 and V is TRBV15, with D possibly matching TRBD2 (6 bases). The CDR3 runs 12 residues. Germline V gene lookup returns CDR1 LNHNV and CDR2 YYDKDF (reference sequence). CDR3 sequence (DNA): TGTGCCACCAGCAGAGATCAGGGACTCTCCGAATTC. It codes for CATSRDQGLSEF.